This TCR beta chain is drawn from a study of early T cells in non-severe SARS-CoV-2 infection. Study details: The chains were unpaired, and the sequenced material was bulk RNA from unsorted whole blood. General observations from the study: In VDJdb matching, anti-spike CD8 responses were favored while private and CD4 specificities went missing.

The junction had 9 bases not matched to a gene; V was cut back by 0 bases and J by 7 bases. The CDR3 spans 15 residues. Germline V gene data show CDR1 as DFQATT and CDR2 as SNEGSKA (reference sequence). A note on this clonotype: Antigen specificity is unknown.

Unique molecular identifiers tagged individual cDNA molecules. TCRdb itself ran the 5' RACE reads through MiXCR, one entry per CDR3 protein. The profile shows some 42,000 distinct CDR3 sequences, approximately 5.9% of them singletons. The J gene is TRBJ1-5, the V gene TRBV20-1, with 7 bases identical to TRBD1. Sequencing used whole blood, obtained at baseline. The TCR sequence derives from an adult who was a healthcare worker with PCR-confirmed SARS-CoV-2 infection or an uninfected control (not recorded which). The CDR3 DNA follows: TGCAGTGCTAGAGAAACTCAGGGGGAGGGCCAGCCCCAGCATTTT. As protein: CSARETQGEGQPQHF.